The 9 T cell receptor beta chains given below trace back to one sample, sequenced in a study of blood T cell repertoires in COVID-19. Libraries were prepared by immunoSEQ multiplex PCR; TCRdb keeps only in-frame clonotypes and omits some of them. The sample carries tens of thousands of clones, 87% recorded once. What was sequenced was peripheral blood. The receptors here all came from a man aged 50 or older with active COVID-19.

The chain links TRBV7-6 to TRBJ1-1; D is perhaps TRBD1 (6 bases). The CDR3 runs 15 residues. The V gene lost 1 base and the J gene lost 2 bases, with 11 bases spanning the gap. From germline, CDR1 is SGHVS and CDR2 FNYEAQ. CDR3 sequence reads: CASSLVGTPNTEAFF. The CDR3 region has the DNA TGTGCCAGCAGCTTAGTTGGGACACCAAACACTGAAGCTTTCTTT.

The chain is built from TRBV19 and TRBJ2-3; a weak D match, TRBD1 (5 bases). The CDR3 loop spans 14 amino acids. V was cut by 0 bases and J by 7 bases, with 11 bases left in between. Germline loops: CDR1 LNHDA, CDR2 SQIVND (reference sequence). This CDR3 is CASSIDGRQNTQYF. The CDR3 nucleotides are TGTGCCAGTAGTATAGATGGTCGACAGAATACGCAGTATTTT.

V is TRBV7-2 and J is TRBJ1-3; TRBD1 aligns across 7 bases. Germline V lookup: CDR1 SGHTA, CDR2 FQGNSA. The CDR3 loop spans 13 amino acids. The V and J ends lost 5 bases and 6 bases, in that order; junction bases with no gene match: 4. The CDR3 region is CASSADRVNTIYF. The CDR3, as DNA: TGTGCCAGCAGCGCAGACAGGGTAAACACCATATATTTT.

The chain uses TRBV28 and TRBJ1-3; 7 positions agree with TRBD1. The CDR3 runs to 16 residues. Germline lookup yields CDR1 MDHEN and CDR2 SYDVKM. With V trimmed by 3 bases and J by 2 bases, 7 bases remained unmatched. This chain's CDR3 is CASSFQNRGAGNTIYF. The DNA for the CDR3 is TGTGCCAGCAGTTTCCAAAACAGGGGCGCTGGAAACACCATATATTTT.

This chain joins TRBV30 and TRBJ2-1, with 8 bases that match TRBD1. Germline V CDR1 and CDR2: GTSNPN, SVGIG (reference sequence). The CDR3 contains 14 residues. The ends lost 5 bases at V and 3 bases at J; junction bases unmatched: 6. CDR3 residues: CAWVGRGLYNEQFF. CDR3 DNA sequence: TGTGCCTGGGTTGGCAGGGGGCTCTACAATGAGCAGTTCTTC.

This clone was counted a single time. This chain uses TRBV7-2 with TRBJ1-2, with 7 bases lining up with TRBD1. This CDR3 is built from 14 residues. Germline CDR1 reads SGHTA; CDR2 reads FQGNSA. J was trimmed by 3 bases and V by 3 bases; bases with no gene match: 4. The CDR3 sequence: CASSFLQGDYGYTF. CDR3 coding DNA: TGTGCCAGCAGCTTCCTCCAGGGGGACTATGGCTACACCTTC.

The gene calls are TRBV24-1 and TRBJ2-1; D is unresolved. Trimming cost V 1 base and J 5 bases, with 5 bases left between them. Germline V gives CDR1 KGHDR, CDR2 SFDVKD. The CDR3 spans 13 residues. The CDR3 sequence is CATSDFQDNEQFF. The CDR3 DNA reads as TGTGCCACCAGTGATTTCCAGGACAATGAGCAGTTCTTC.

The rearrangement uses TRBV7-3 and TRBJ1-1; D call uncertain. Deletions cut 2 bases from V and 1 base from J, with 14 bases between. The V gene's germline CDR1 is SGHTA and CDR2 FQGTGA. CDR3 length equals 16 residues. The CDR3 loop is CASSLRGSTTNTEAFF. The CDR3 DNA reads TGTGCCAGCAGCTTACGCGGGAGTACAACGAACACTGAAGCTTTCTTT.

The genes are TRBV4-1 and TRBJ2-1; D is possibly TRBD2 (5 bases). Germline lookup yields CDR1 MGHRA and CDR2 YSYEKL. The CDR3 is 14 residues long. Trimming left V 4 bases short and J 7 bases short, with 14 bases between. In DNA, the CDR3 is TGCGCCAGCAGCCCCCATGGAGGAGATAATGAGCAGTTCTTC. Amino acids: CASSPHGGDNEQFF.